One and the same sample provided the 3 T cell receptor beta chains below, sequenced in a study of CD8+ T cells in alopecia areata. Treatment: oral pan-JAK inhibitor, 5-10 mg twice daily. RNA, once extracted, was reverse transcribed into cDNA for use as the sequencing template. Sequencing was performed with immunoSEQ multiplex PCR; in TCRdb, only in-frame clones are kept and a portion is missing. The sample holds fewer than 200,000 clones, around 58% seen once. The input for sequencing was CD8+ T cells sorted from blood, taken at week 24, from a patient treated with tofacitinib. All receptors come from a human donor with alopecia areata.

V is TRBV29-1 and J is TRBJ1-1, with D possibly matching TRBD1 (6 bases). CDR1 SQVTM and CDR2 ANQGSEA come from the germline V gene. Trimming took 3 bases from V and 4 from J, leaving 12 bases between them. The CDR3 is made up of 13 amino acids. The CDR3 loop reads CSVDSGASTEAFF. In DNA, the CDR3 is TGCAGCGTTGATTCGGGGGCGAGCACTGAAGCTTTCTTT.

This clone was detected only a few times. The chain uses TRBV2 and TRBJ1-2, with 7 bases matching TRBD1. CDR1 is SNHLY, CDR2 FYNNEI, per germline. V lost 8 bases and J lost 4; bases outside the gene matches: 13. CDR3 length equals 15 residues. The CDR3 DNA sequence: TGTGCCAGCCCCCGGGACAGCTTGCTTATCTATGGCTACACCTTC. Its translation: CASPRDSLLIYGYTF.

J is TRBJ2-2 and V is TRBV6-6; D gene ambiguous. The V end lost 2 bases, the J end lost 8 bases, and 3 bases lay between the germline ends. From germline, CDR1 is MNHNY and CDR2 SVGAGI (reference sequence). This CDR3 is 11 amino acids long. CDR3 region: CASSYRGELFF. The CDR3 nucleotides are TGTGCCAGCAGTTACCGGGGGGAGCTGTTTTTT.